A single sample gave rise to the 4 T cell receptor beta chains below, sequenced in a study of T-cell memory formation after mild COVID-19. One entry per CDR3 protein, called by TCRdb with MiXCR from the 5' RACE reads. The sample consists of about 290,000 distinct CDR3 sequences, 15% of them appearing once. What was sequenced was PBMCs or a T cell subset sorted from them (not recorded which). These receptors came from a man between 18 and 35 years old who had mild COVID-19 (a few samples of this study predate the infection). Cell type and time point are not known.

The table lists this clonotype with a few counts. The chain links TRBV12-5 to TRBJ2-7; TRBD1 agrees at 9 bases. From germline, CDR1 is LGHNT and CDR2 FRNRAP. The CDR3 is 13 residues long. V lost 6 bases to trimming and J lost 5 bases; unmatched junction nucleotides: 5. CDR3 amino acids: CASGKGQGDEQYF. The DNA of the CDR3 is TGTGCTAGTGGGAAGGGACAGGGAGACGAGCAGTACTTC.

This clonotype was observed a few times. This chain links TRBV7-9 with TRBJ2-7; possibly TRBD1 or TRBD2 for D (5 bases each). This CDR3 has 13 residues. With 5 bases removed from V and 7 bases from J, the gap between germline ends came to 15 bases. Germline loops: CDR1 SEHNR, CDR2 FQNEAQ (reference sequence). The CDR3 DNA is TGTGCCAGCAGCCCAGGGAGCCGGGCGGAGCAGTACGTC. This codes for CASSPGSRAEQYV.

The V call is TRBV15, the J call TRBJ2-3; maybe TRBD1 (6 bases). The CDR3 covers 15 residues. Trimming left V 0 bases short and J 5 bases short, with 12 bases between. In germline, CDR1 is LNHNV, CDR2 YYDKDF (reference sequence). DNA of the CDR3: TGTGCCACCAGCAGAGATCAGGGGAAGGGAGATACGCAGTATTTT. This gives the protein CATSRDQGKGDTQYF.

In its sample, this clonotype was seen many times. An end of the junction differs from the germline gene, which may be a read error. The chain has TRBV24-1 and TRBJ2-3, with a tentative D call TRBD1 (6 bases). From germline, CDR1 is KGHDR and CDR2 SFDVKD. There are 12 residues in the CDR3. The CDR3 sequence is CATNDGGLTQYF. In DNA form, the CDR3 reads TGTGCCACCAATGATGGGGGCCTAACGCAGTATTTT.